Each of the 30 T cell receptor beta chains below was sequenced from the same sample in a study of blood T cells in healthy people across ages. Through a sample-barcoded 5' primer and a J-beta primer mix, a second PCR was run for roughly 6 to 11 cycles. TCRdb recomputed calls from the 5' RACE reads with MiXCR, one row per CDR3 protein. Here the sample spans some 1.5 million distinct CDR3 sequences, over 25% being singletons. The sequencing sample was made of blood. The receptors come from a woman aged 25 to 45 in good health.

This clonotype was recorded a few times. The gene calls are TRBV14 and TRBJ2-7, with 7 bases lining up with TRBD1. The CDR3 is 13 amino acids. CDR1 and CDR2 (germline): SGHDN, FVKESK. Trimming took 4 bases from V and 6 from J; bases not matched to a gene: 6. The CDR3 loop reads CASSLRWTGEQYF. The CDR3 nucleotides are TGTGCCAGCAGCCTGCGATGGACAGGCGAGCAGTACTTC.

The chain uses TRBV5-6 and TRBJ2-1; 13 bases are a match to TRBD2. V lost 7 bases and J lost 6; bases outside the gene matches: 4. CDR1 is SGHDT and CDR2 is YYEEEE in the germline V gene. CDR3 length: 14 amino acids. The CDR3 sequence: CASHGTSGINEQFF. The DNA of the CDR3 is TGTGCCAGCCACGGGACTAGCGGGATCAATGAGCAGTTCTTC.

The chain carries TRBV12-3 or TRBV12-4 and TRBJ1-3; D possibly corresponds to TRBD1 (5 bases). Trimming took off 6 bases at V and 7 bases at J, with 16 bases between the two ends. CDR3 length equals 14 residues. The CDR3 is CASRLSTGGNTIYF. The CDR3 region has the DNA TGTGCCAGCAGGCTATCTACAGGAGGTAACACCATATATTTT.

V and J are TRBV7-8 and TRBJ2-1; D not resolved. Germline assignment: CDR1 SGHVS and CDR2 FQNEAQ. Between the trimmed V and J ends, which lost 0 bases and 11 bases, there was a span of 8 bases. CDR3 length equals 12 residues. The CDR3 is CASSLARSQQFF. DNA for the CDR3: TGTGCCAGCAGCTTAGCGAGGTCGCAGCAGTTCTTC.

J is TRBJ2-3 and V is TRBV20-1; 7 positions match TRBD2. CDR1 is DFQATT and CDR2 is SNEGSKA in the germline V gene (reference sequence). With V trimmed by 3 bases and J by 4 bases, 13 bases remained unmatched. This CDR3 is built from 16 residues. The DNA for the CDR3 is TGCAGTGCTAGTTCGACGAGCGGGGAAAGGTCAGATACGCAGTATTTT. It yields the protein CSASSTSGERSDTQYF.

This clonotype was observed a few times. The rearrangement joins TRBV5-1 to TRBJ2-2, with D perhaps TRBD1 (6 bases). With 5 bases removed from V and 6 bases from J, the gap between germline ends came to 20 bases. Germline CDR1 is SGHRS and CDR2 is YFSETQ. CDR3 length equals 16 residues. CDR3 nucleotide sequence: TGCGCCAGCAGATCGACGACAGGCGGGTCGTCCGGGGAGCTGTTTTTT. This sequence encodes CASRSTTGGSSGELFF.

About this clonotype itself: Being one base from a much bigger clone, this may be a read error. This chain joins TRBV12-3 or TRBV12-4 and TRBJ1-5; D is ambiguous. This CDR3 region has 12 residues. In nucleotides, the CDR3 is TGTGCCAGCAGTTTCCGCCAGCAGCCCCGGCATTTT. It encodes CASSFRQQPRHF.

V and J are TRBV4-3 and TRBJ2-1, with 9 bases lining up with TRBD2. CDR3 length: 16 residues. Germline values: CDR1 LGHNA, CDR2 YSLEER. Germline trimming cut 2 bases from V and 3 bases from J; bases unmatched to any gene: 5. The CDR3 nucleotides read TGCGCCAGCAGCCAAACGGCGGGAGGGGTCTACAATGAGCAGTTCTTC. This gives the protein CASSQTAGGVYNEQFF.

This clonotype was seen a handful of times. V gene TRBV2 combines with J gene TRBJ1-1; 7 bases map to TRBD1. Germline CDR1 and CDR2: SNHLY and FYNNEI. This CDR3 spans 11 amino acids. V shed 7 bases, J shed 11 bases, and the junction held 7 bases outside the gene matches. CDR3 amino acids: CASNPQGSAFF. The CDR3 bases are TGTGCCAGCAACCCACAGGGGAGCGCTTTCTTT.

A note on this clonotype: This may be a read error, as it is one base from a much larger clone. The chain links TRBV10-3 to TRBJ2-7; weak D call: TRBD1 (6 bases). The V end lost 8 bases, the J end lost 11 bases, and 16 bases lay between the germline ends. This CDR3 region has 11 residues. Germline CDR1 ENHRY, CDR2 SYGVKD. The CDR3 sequence is CAIGQKETKYF. CDR3 coding DNA: TGTGCCATCGGACAGAAAGAGACCAAGTACTTC.

The chain couples TRBV5-1 to TRBJ1-1; D perhaps matches TRBD1 (5 bases). V lost 4 bases, J lost 4 bases, and 14 bases lay in between. Germline V gives CDR1 SGHRS, CDR2 YFSETQ. The length of the CDR3 is 14 residues. As DNA, the CDR3 is TGCGCCAGCAGCCGGGGCTCGTTGGGCACTGAAGCTTTCTTT. Protein product: CASSRGSLGTEAFF.

This clonotype came up many times. The rearrangement uses TRBV10-2 and TRBJ1-2; TRBD1 matches at 10 bases. This CDR3 contains 14 residues. J was trimmed by 8 bases and V by 7 bases; bases with no gene match: 10. In germline, CDR1 is WSHSY, CDR2 SAAADI. CDR3 coding DNA: TGCGCCAGCAAATTAGGACAGGGGGTGCCGGGCTACACCTTC. It yields the protein CASKLGQGVPGYTF.

This clonotype showed up just a few times. This chain links TRBV9 with TRBJ2-5; 12 nucleotides align to TRBD1. CDR1 and CDR2 from the germline V gene are SGDLS and YYNGEE. Trimming at V came to 2 bases and at J to 5 bases, leaving 4 bases not matched to a gene. The CDR3 is 15 residues long. CDR3 protein: CASSVGTGGTETQYF. In DNA, the CDR3 is TGTGCCAGCAGCGTGGGGACAGGGGGCACGGAGACCCAGTACTTC.

The chain employs TRBV4-3 and TRBJ2-7; D possibly corresponds to TRBD1 (7 bases). Per the germline V gene, CDR1 is LGHNA and CDR2 is YSLEER. V dropped 0 bases and J dropped 3 bases, with 15 bases sitting between them. The CDR3 runs to 16 residues. The CDR3 loop is CASSQEGGRGGYEQYF. The CDR3 nucleotides are TGCGCCAGCAGCCAAGAAGGGGGCAGGGGAGGCTACGAGCAGTACTTC.

V usage is TRBV2 and J usage is TRBJ2-5; TRBD1 matches 10 bases. The last part of the DNA fits TRBJ2-7 better; the J call may be wrong. The CDR3 consists of 14 residues. Germline V gene data show CDR1 as SNHLY and CDR2 as FYNNEI. This CDR3 is CASSWDRGHPEQYF. CDR3 nucleotides: TGTGCCAGCAGTTGGGACAGGGGACACCCCGAGCAGTACTTC.

This clonotype appeared many times. The chain combines TRBV7-6 with TRBJ2-1, with D unresolved. The CDR3 spans 14 residues. V was shortened by 7 bases and J by 4 bases, with 14 bases between the two germline ends. CDR1 is SGHVS, CDR2 FNYEAQ, per germline. The CDR3 bases are TGTGCCAGCACCCTCAGCGTTCTGTACAATGAGCAGTTCTTC. It is translated as CASTLSVLYNEQFF.

The sample holds a few counts of this clonotype. The genes are TRBV12-3 or TRBV12-4 and TRBJ1-2; 10 bases line up with TRBD1. V lost 8 bases and J lost 0; bases outside the gene matches: 3. The CDR3 contains 14 residues. CDR3 sequence reads: CASDGTGANYGYTF. The DNA for the CDR3 is TGTGCCAGCGACGGGACAGGGGCTAACTATGGCTACACCTTC.

The chain links TRBV6-6 to TRBJ1-5; tentative D call: TRBD1 (5 bases). Trimming took off 8 bases at V and 0 bases at J, with 8 bases between the two ends. This CDR3 comprises 13 residues. The germline gives CDR1 MNHNY, CDR2 SVGAGI (reference sequence). The CDR3 loop is CASGAYSNQPQHF. CDR3 DNA sequence: TGTGCCAGCGGGGCGTATAGCAATCAGCCCCAGCATTTT.

This clonotype came up a few times. The V call is TRBV6-2 or TRBV6-3, the J call TRBJ1-2; D is uncertain. The CDR3 has 13 residues. Germline V CDR1 and CDR2: MNHEY, SVGEGT. Trimming removed 7 bases at V and 3 bases at J, with 12 bases between. CDR3 loop: CASTLEAYYGYTF. CDR3 in DNA: TGTGCCAGCACCCTTGAGGCTTACTATGGCTACACCTTC.

V and J are TRBV5-1 and TRBJ1-1, with 11 bases lining up with TRBD1. Germline assignment: CDR1 SGHRS and CDR2 YFSETQ. The CDR3 totals 16 residues. V shed 3 bases and J 2 bases; nucleotides not matched to a gene: 6. Here the CDR3 reads CASSYEGTGGNTEAFF. The CDR3, as DNA: TGCGCCAGCAGCTACGAAGGGACAGGGGGAAACACTGAAGCTTTCTTT.

For this clonotype: A read error may be the cause here, since a much bigger clone is one base away. V is TRBV6-6 and J is TRBJ2-5; 7 bases fit TRBD1. This CDR3 comprises 16 residues. CDR1 and CDR2 from the germline V gene are MNHNY and SVGAGI (reference sequence). The V gene end was trimmed by 10 bases and the J gene end by 5 bases; junction bases not matched to a gene: 19. The CDR3 here is CAISSTQTGNGETQYF. The CDR3 DNA reads TGTGCCATCAGCTCCACACAGACAGGGAATGGGGAGACCCAGTACTTC.

Comment on this clonotype: An end of the junction does not agree with germline; a read error may underlie this. The rearrangement joins TRBV7-3 to TRBJ2-7; possibly TRBD1 for D (6 bases). In germline, CDR1 is SGHTA, CDR2 FQGTGA. There are 13 residues in the CDR3. This CDR3 reads CASSPTGSYKQYF. Here the CDR3 DNA reads TGTGCCAGCAGTCCTACAGGGAGCTACAAGCAGTACTTC.

This clonotype was recorded a few times. The rearrangement uses TRBV6-1 and TRBJ1-2, with TRBD1 matching 10 bases. The CDR3 has 13 amino acids. Germline V CDR1 and CDR2: MNHNS, SASEGT. The V segment lost 6 bases and the J segment 6 bases; nucleotides outside the gene matches: 4. The CDR3 loop is CASRDRGANGYTF. The CDR3 DNA is TGTGCCAGCAGGGACAGGGGGGCTAATGGCTACACCTTC.

This clonotype was detected a few times. This may arise from a read error, as a much more abundant clone is one base away. The genes are TRBV29-1 and TRBJ2-7; 10 bases match TRBD2. The CDR3 is made up of 14 amino acids. The V segment lost 4 bases and the J segment 7 bases; nucleotides outside the gene matches: 10. Germline V gene data show CDR1 as SQVTM and CDR2 as ANQGSEA. The CDR3 here is CSVARTSGSNEQYF. DNA of the CDR3: TGCAGCGTTGCCCGGACTAGCGGATCCAATGAGCAGTACTTC.

This chain links TRBV30 with TRBJ2-3, with a weak D call TRBD2 (5 bases). The CDR3 loop spans 13 amino acids. The germline CDR1 and CDR2 sequences are GTSNPN and SVGIG (reference sequence). V lost 2 bases to trimming and J lost 2 bases, with 8 bases between them. The CDR3 DNA reads as TGTGCCTGGAGTATGGACTTCACAGATACGCAGTATTTT. It encodes CAWSMDFTDTQYF.

This clonotype was detected only a few times. The chain employs TRBV10-3 and TRBJ2-4, with a weak D call TRBD2 (6 bases). The end of the DNA fits TRBJ2-7 better, so the J call may be wrong. Looked up from germline, CDR1 is ENHRY and CDR2 is SYGVKD. This CDR3 comprises 12 residues. CDR3 bases: TGTGCCATCAGCCGTAAGGAGGGCGAGCAGTACTTC. This codes for CAISRKEGEQYF.

This clonotype has just a few counts. This rearrangement joins TRBV3-1 to TRBJ2-7; D unclear. The germline V gene has CDR1 LGHDT and CDR2 YNNKEL (reference sequence). There are 13 residues in the CDR3. The V gene lost 4 bases and the J gene lost 3 bases, with 10 bases spanning the gap. The CDR3 DNA reads TGTGCCAGCAGCCTACTCATCAACTACGAGCAGTACTTC. This gives the protein CASSLLINYEQYF.

The J gene is TRBJ1-5, the V gene TRBV2; the D is unclear. CDR1 is SNHLY and CDR2 is FYNNEI in the germline V gene. Trimming took 4 bases from V and 5 from J, leaving 9 bases between them. The CDR3 extends over 13 amino acids. The DNA for the CDR3 is TGTGCCAGCAGTGTCTACGGGGATCAGCCCCAGCATTTT. Translated: CASSVYGDQPQHF.

J is TRBJ2-7 and V is TRBV20-1, with 8 bases identical to TRBD1. The J segment lost 2 bases and the V segment lost 4 bases, leaving 10 bases of the junction unmatched. Looked up from germline, CDR1 is DFQATT and CDR2 is SNEGSKA (reference sequence). The CDR3 runs to 15 residues. The CDR3 coding sequence is TGCAGTGCTACTGCTGGACAGGGTGCGCCCTACGAGCAGTACTTC. Translation: CSATAGQGAPYEQYF.

This clonotype was recorded a few times. This chain connects TRBV6-6 to TRBJ1-1; D unclear. Looked up from germline, CDR1 is MNHNY and CDR2 is SVGAGI (reference sequence). This CDR3 is built from 16 residues. V dropped 2 bases and J dropped 4 bases, with 17 bases sitting between them. CDR3 nucleotide sequence: TGTGCCAGCAGTTACCCCAGAGCGAGATCTAGCACTGAAGCTTTCTTT. Residues: CASSYPRARSSTEAFF.